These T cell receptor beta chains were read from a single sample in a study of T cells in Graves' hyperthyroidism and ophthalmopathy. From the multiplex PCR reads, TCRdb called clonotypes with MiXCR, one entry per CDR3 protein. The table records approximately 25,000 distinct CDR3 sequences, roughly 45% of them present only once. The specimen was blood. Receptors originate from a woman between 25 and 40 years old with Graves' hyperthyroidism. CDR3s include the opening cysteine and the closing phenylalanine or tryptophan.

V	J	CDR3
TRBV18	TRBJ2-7	CASSPRQGPYEQYF
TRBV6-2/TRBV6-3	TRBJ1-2	CASSYLGNYGYTF
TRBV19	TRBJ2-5	CASSIFRTGQETQYF
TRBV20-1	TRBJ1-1	CSALGLAEDNEAFF
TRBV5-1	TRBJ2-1	CASSFPQGRANERFF
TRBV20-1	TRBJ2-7	CSAPPGLADSYEQYF
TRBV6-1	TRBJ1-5	CASTRSRLQEPQHF
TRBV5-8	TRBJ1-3	CASSLLISVEDF
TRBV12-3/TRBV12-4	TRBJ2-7	CASSLFGGEAYEQYF
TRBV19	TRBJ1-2	CASSKGQNYGYTF
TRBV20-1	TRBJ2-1	CSAGRDTGTYNEQFF
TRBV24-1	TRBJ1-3	CATGEGDTIYF
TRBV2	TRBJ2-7	CASGERLTYEQYF
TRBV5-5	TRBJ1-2	CASSLGEGYGYTF
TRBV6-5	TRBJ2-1	CASSLTGQPYNEQFF
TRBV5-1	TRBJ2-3	CASSLDMGRGDTQYF
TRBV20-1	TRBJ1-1	CSASSGGGTEAFF
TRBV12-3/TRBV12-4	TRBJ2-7	CASTWDRGRALSSYEQYF
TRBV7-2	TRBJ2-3	CASSPQSGTQYF
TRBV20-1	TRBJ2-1	CSAQSGGIPYNEQFF
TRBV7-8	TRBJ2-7	CASNPLAGPSYEQYF
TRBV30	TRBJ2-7	CAWSQGAHEQYF
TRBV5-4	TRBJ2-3	CASSLRGRDEQYF
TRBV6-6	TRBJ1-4	CASLGEKLFF
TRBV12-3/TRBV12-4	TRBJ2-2	CASSLAAGGGELFF
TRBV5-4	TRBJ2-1	CASSLVTSGSPYNEQFF
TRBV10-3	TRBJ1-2	CAISGQGSYGYTF
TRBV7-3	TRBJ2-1	CASSLIGQGGNEQFF
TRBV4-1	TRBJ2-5	CASSQDVEETQYF
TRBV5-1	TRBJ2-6	CASSLTVSGANALTF
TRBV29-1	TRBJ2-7	CSVQRGTTYEQYF
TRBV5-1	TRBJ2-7	CASSFTRGGEQHF
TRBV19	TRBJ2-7	CASSSGTTGAYEQYF
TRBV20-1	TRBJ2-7	CSARENWGQGAREQYF
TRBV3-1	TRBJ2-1	CASSQGSSLGTEQFF
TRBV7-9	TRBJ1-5	CASSLARINQPQHF
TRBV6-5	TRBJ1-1	CASRYNRGTYTEAFF
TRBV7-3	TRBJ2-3	CASAQSTDTQYF
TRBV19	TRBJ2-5	CASRPRGGETQYF
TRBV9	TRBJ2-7	CASSPRLSVAGEDEQYF
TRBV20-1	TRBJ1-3	CSARDRRTSGNTIYF
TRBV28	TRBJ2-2	CASSTAGAGELFF
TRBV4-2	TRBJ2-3	CASSQDSGGLSTQYF
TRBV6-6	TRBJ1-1	CASTLILNTEAFF
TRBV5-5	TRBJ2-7	CASSQDGTTKIYEQYF
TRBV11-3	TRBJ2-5	CASQRQGETQYF
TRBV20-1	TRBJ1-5	CSAAGTSNQPQHF
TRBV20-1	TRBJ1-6	CSARATGGGSPLHF
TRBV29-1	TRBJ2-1	CSVDKDTGYNEQFF
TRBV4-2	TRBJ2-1	CASSQDRVRMVF
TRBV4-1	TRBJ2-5	CASSRQGGYQETQYF
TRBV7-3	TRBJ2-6	CASSLDSNVLTF
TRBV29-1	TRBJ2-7	CSVFTGRVGEQYF